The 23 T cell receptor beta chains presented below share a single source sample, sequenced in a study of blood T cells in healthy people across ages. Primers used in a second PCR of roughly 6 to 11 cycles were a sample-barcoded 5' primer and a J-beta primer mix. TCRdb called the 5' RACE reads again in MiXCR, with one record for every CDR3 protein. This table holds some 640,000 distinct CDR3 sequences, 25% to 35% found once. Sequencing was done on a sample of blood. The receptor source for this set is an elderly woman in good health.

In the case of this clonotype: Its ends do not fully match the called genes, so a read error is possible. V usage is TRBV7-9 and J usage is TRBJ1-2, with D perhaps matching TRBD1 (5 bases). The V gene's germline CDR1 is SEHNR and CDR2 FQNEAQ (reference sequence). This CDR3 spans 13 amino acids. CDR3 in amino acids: CVSSLGTSYGYTF. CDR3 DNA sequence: TGTGTCAGCAGCCTTGGGACCTCCTATGGCTACACCTTC. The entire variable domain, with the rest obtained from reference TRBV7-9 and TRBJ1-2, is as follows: DTGVSQNPRHKITKRGQNVTFRCDPISEHNRLYWYRQTLGQGPEFLTYFQNEAQLEKSRLLSDRFSAERPKGSFSTLEIQRTEQGDSAMYLCVSSLGTSYGYTFGSGTRLTVV.

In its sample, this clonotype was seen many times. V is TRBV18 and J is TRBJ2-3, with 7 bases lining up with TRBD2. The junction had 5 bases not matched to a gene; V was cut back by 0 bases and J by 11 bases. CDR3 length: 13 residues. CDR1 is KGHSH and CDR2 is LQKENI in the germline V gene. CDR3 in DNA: TGTGCCAGCTCACCACCTCGGGAGGCAGAGCAGTATTTT. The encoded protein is CASSPPREAEQYF. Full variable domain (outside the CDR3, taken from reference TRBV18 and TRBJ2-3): NAGVMQNPRHLVRRRGQEARLRCSPMKGHSHVYWYRQLPEEGLKFMVYLQKENIIDESGMPKERFSAEFPKEGPSILRIQQVVRGDSAAYFCASSPPREAEQYFGPGTRLTVL.

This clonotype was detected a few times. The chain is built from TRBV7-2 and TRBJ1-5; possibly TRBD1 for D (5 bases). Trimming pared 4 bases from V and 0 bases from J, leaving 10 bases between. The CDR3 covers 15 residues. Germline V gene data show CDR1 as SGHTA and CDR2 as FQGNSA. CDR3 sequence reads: CASSSYRNSNQPQHF. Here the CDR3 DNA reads TGTGCCAGCAGCTCCTACAGGAATAGCAATCAGCCCCAGCATTTT. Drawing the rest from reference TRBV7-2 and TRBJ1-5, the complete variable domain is GAGVSQSPSNKVTEKGKDVELRCDPISGHTALYWYRQSLGQGLEFLIYFQGNSAPDKSGLPSDRFSAERTGGSVSTLTIQRTQQEDSAVYLCASSSYRNSNQPQHFGDGTRLSIL.

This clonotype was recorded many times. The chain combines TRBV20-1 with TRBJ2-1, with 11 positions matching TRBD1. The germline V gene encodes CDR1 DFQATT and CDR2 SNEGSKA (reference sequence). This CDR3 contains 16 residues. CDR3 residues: CSPRDRGFPLYNEQFF. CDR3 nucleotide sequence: TGCAGCCCCCGGGACAGGGGGTTTCCCCTCTACAATGAGCAGTTCTTC.

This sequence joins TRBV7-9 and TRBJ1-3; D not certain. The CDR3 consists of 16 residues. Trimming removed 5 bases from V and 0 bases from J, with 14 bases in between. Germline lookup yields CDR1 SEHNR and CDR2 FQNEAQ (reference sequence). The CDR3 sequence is CASSGLWAFSGNTIYF. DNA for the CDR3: TGTGCCAGCAGCGGGCTTTGGGCGTTCTCTGGAAACACCATATATTTT.

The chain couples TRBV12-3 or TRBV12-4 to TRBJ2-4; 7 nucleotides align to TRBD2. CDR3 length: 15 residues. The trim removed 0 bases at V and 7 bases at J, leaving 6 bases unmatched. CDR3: CASSLAGTIGNIQYF. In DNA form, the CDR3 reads TGTGCCAGCAGTTTAGCGGGGACTATCGGGAACATTCAGTACTTC.

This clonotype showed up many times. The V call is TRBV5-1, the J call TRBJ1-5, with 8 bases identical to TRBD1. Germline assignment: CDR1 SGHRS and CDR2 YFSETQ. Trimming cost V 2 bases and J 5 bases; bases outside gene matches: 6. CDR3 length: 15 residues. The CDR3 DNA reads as TGCGCCAGCAGCTTAGGGACAGGCGACGATCAGCCCCAGCATTTT. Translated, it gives CASSLGTGDDQPQHF. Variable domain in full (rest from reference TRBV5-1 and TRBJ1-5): KAGVTQTPRYLIKTRGQQVTLSCSPISGHRSVSWYQQTPGQGLQFLFEYFSETQRNKGNFPGRFSGRQFSNSRSEMNVSTLELGDSALYLCASSLGTGDDQPQHFGDGTRLSIL.

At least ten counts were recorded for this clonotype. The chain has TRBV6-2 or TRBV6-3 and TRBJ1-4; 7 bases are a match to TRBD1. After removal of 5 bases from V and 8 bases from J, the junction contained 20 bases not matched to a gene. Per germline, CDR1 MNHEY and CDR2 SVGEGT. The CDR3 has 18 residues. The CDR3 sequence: CASSDGQALGMSSEKLFF. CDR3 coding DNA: TGTGCCAGCAGTGACGGACAGGCCTTAGGAATGAGTTCGGAAAAACTGTTTTTT.

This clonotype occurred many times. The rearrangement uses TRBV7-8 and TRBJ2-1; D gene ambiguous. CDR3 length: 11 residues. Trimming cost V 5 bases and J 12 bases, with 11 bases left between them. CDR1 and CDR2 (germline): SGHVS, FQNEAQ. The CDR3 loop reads CASSPDITQFF. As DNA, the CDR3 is TGTGCCAGCAGCCCCGACATTACGCAGTTCTTC.

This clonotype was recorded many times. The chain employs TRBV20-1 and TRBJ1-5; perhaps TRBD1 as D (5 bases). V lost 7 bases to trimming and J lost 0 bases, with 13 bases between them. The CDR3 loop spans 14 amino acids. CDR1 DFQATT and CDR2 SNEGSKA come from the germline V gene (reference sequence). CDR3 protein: CSVQDTNSNQPQHF. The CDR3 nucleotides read TGCAGTGTTCAGGACACCAATAGCAATCAGCCCCAGCATTTT.

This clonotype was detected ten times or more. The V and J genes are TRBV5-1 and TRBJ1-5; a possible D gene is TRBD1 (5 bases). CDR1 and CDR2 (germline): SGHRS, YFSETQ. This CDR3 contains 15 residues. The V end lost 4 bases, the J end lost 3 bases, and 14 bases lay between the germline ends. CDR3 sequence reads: CASSLNGGPNQPQHF. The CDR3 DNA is TGCGCCAGCAGCCTCAATGGGGGACCCAATCAGCCCCAGCATTTT.

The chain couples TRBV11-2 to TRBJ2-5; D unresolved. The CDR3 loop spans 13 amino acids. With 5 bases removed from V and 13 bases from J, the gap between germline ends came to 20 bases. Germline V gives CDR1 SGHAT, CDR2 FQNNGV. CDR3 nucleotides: TGTGCCAGCAGCGGATCCAGGACCAATGAGCGGTACTTC. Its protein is CASSGSRTNERYF.

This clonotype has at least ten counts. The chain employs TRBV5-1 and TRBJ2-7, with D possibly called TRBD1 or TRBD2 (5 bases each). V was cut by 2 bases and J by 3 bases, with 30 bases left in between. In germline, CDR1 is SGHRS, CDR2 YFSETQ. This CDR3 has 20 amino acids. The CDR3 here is CASSFWGTGAPGTQNYEQYF. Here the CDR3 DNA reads TGCGCCAGCAGCTTTTGGGGCACAGGAGCCCCCGGGACCCAGAACTACGAGCAGTACTTC.

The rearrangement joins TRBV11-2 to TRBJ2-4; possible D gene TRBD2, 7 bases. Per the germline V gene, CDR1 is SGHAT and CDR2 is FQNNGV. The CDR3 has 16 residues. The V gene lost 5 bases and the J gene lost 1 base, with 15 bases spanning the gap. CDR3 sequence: CASSLGGGSAKNIQYF. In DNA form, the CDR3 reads TGTGCCAGCAGCCTAGGGGGGGGTTCCGCCAAAAACATTCAGTACTTC.

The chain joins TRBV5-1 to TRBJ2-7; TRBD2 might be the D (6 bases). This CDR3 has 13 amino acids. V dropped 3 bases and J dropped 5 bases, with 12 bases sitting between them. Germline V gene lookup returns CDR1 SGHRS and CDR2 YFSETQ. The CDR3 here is CASSSLVADEQYF. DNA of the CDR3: TGCGCCAGCAGCTCCCTGGTAGCGGACGAGCAGTACTTC.

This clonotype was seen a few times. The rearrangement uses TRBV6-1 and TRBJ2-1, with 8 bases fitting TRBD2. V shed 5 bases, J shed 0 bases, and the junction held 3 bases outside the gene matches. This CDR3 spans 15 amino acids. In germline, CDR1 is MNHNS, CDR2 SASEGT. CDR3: CASSSRGGSYNEQFF. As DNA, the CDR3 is TGTGCCAGCAGTTCCCGGGGGGGCTCCTACAATGAGCAGTTCTTC.

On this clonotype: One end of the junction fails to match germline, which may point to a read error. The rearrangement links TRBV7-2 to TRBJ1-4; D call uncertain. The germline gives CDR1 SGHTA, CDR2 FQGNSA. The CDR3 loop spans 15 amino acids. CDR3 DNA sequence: TGTGCCAGCAGCTTTAGTTGGGGAACTAATGAAAAACCGTTTTTT. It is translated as CASSFSWGTNEKPFF.

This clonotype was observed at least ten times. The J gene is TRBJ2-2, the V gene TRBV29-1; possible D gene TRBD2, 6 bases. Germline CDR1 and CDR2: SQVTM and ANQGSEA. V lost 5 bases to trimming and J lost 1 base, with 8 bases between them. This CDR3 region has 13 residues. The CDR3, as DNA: TGCAGCGTTAGGAGGGGGAACACCGGGGAGCTGTTTTTT. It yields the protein CSVRRGNTGELFF.

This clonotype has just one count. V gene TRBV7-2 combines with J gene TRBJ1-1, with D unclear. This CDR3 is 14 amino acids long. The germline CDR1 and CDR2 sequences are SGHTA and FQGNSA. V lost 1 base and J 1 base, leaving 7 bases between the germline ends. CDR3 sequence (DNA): TGTGCCAGCAGCTTAGGTGTTCAGAACACTGAAGCTTTCTTT. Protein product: CASSLGVQNTEAFF.

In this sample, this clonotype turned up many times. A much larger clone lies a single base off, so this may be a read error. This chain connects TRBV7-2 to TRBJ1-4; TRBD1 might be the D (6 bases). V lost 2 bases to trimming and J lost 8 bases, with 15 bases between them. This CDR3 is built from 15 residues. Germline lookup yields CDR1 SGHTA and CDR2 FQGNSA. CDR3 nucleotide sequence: TGTGCCAGCAGCTTAAGGGGGGGCGCCGGAGAAAAACTGTTTTTT. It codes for CASSLRGGAGEKLFF.

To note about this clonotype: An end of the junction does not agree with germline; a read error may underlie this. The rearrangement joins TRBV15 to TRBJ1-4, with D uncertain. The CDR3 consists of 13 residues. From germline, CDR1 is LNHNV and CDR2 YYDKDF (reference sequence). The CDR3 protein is CATNKGLDEKRFF. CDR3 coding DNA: TGTGCCACCAATAAAGGGTTAGATGAAAAACGGTTTTTT.

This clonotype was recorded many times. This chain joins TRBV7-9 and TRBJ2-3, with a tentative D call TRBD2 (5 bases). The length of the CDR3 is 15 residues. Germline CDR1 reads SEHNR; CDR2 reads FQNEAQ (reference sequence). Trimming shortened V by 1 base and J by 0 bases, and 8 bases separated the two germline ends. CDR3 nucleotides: TGTGCCAGCAGCTTAGGAGGGCCCAGCACAGATACGCAGTATTTT. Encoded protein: CASSLGGPSTDTQYF.

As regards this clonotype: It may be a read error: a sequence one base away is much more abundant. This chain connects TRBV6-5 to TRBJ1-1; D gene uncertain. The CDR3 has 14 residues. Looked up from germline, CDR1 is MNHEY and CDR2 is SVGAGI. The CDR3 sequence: CVSSSPRMNTEAFF. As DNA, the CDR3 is TGTGTCAGCAGTTCCCCTCGGATGAACACTGAAGCTTTCTTT.